The present T cell receptor beta chain was sequenced within a study of shared clonotypes between healthy human individuals. Deep-level settings were used for running the assay. The table came from immunoSEQ multiplex PCR; TCRdb's copy has only in-frame clones and leaves some out. The data show roughly 220,000 clones, 65% seen once. The trim removed 3 bases at V and 4 bases at J, leaving 5 bases unmatched. CDR1 and CDR2 from the germline V gene are SGDLS and YYNGEE. This CDR3 has 15 amino acids. The source of this sequence is a man in his thirties or forties in good health. Sample: memory CD4+ T cells sorted from blood. Sample subset: CD45RA-negative fraction. The rearrangement uses TRBV9 and TRBJ1-4, with 8 bases matching TRBD1. CDR3 nucleotides: TGTGCCAGCAGCGCCTCCGGACAGGGTAATGAAAAACTGTTTTTT. This translates into CASSASGQGNEKLFF.